These 27 T cell receptor beta chains were sequenced from one sample in a study of blood T cell repertoires in COVID-19. TCRdb keeps only in-frame clones here, not all; method: immunoSEQ multiplex PCR. This table holds around 140,000 clones, roughly 80% found once. The source material was peripheral blood. These receptors were taken from a man aged 65-85 years who had recovered from COVID-19.

The rearrangement joins TRBV7-2 to TRBJ1-3; D call uncertain. Trimming removed 3 bases from V and 0 bases from J, with 12 bases in between. This CDR3 is built from 16 residues. In germline, CDR1 is SGHTA, CDR2 FQGNSA. The chain's CDR3 is CASSFSGGRSGNTIYF. The CDR3 coding sequence is TGTGCCAGCAGCTTTTCCGGTGGTCGCTCTGGAAACACCATATATTTT.

This chain links TRBV9 with TRBJ2-7; 8 bases line up with TRBD2. Germline V lookup: CDR1 SGDLS, CDR2 YYNGEE. V lost 2 bases and J lost 7; bases outside the gene matches: 5. CDR3 length: 13 residues. The CDR3 DNA follows: TGTGCCAGCAGCGTGTTAGCGGGATTTGAGCAGTACTTC. Translating it yields CASSVLAGFEQYF.

The rearrangement joins TRBV19 to TRBJ2-3; 7 bases are shared with TRBD2. The length of the CDR3 is 14 residues. The J segment lost 2 bases and the V segment lost 6 bases, leaving 5 bases of the junction unmatched. The V gene's germline CDR1 is LNHDA and CDR2 SQIVND (reference sequence). Here the CDR3 DNA reads TGTGCCAGTAGGGGCGGGAGTACCACAGATACGCAGTATTTT. Translated: CASRGGSTTDTQYF.

This clone showed up just a few times. Other DNA variants within this sample encode the same CDR3. The V and J genes are TRBV3-1 (or the pseudogene TRBV3-2) and TRBJ2-7; D is ambiguous. Germline V gene lookup returns CDR1 LGHDT and CDR2 YNNKEL (reference sequence). This CDR3 contains 13 residues. V lost 0 bases and J 2 bases, leaving 5 bases between the germline ends. This chain's CDR3 is CASSQDGAYEQYF. The DNA of the CDR3 is TGTGCCAGCAGCCAAGACGGAGCCTACGAGCAGTACTTC.

A single count supports this clone. This chain joins TRBV5-4 and TRBJ2-3; D possibly corresponds to TRBD2 (5 bases). CDR1 and CDR2 (germline): SGHNT, YYREEE (reference sequence). The CDR3 spans 14 residues. Trimming left V 3 bases short and J 5 bases short, with 13 bases between. Here the CDR3 DNA reads TGTGCCAGCAGCTCAAAGACTAATGTAGATACGCAGTATTTT. It specifies CASSSKTNVDTQYF.

This clone came up once. J is TRBJ2-7 and V is TRBV19; 8 nucleotides match TRBD1. The ends lost 5 bases at V and 4 bases at J; junction bases unmatched: 10. CDR3 size: 15 residues. The V gene's germline CDR1 is LNHDA and CDR2 SQIVND (reference sequence). CDR3 amino acids: CASSSPRTGTYEQYF. CDR3 in DNA: TGTGCCAGTAGTTCACCCCGGACAGGGACGTACGAGCAGTACTTC.

The gene calls are TRBV5-6 and TRBJ2-7; no clear D gene. Trimming stripped 4 bases from V and 4 bases from J, with 9 bases between. The germline V gene has CDR1 SGHDT and CDR2 YYEEEE. The CDR3 contains 12 residues. The CDR3 DNA is TGTGCCAGCAGCCTGCGTGATTACGAGCAGTACTTC. Residues: CASSLRDYEQYF.

In its sample, this clone was seen a few times. This chain joins TRBV5-1 and TRBJ1-3; no clear D gene. There are 14 residues in the CDR3. Trimming took off 0 bases at V and 4 bases at J, with 8 bases between the two ends. Germline V CDR1 and CDR2: SGHRS, YFSETQ. The DNA of the CDR3 is TGCGCCAGCAGCTTGGACGGGAACGGAAACACCATATATTTT. It yields the protein CASSLDGNGNTIYF. Full variable domain (outside the CDR3, taken from reference TRBV5-1 and TRBJ1-3): KAGVTQTPRYLIKTRGQQVTLSCSPISGHRSVSWYQQTPGQGLQFLFEYFSETQRNKGNFPGRFSGRQFSNSRSEMNVSTLELGDSALYLCASSLDGNGNTIYFGEGSWLTVV.

There are a few counts of this clone. V usage is TRBV7-9 and J usage is TRBJ1-1; 7 bases map to TRBD1. The germline V gene encodes CDR1 SEHNR and CDR2 FQNEAQ (reference sequence). V lost 3 bases and J lost 1; bases outside the gene matches: 2. The CDR3 totals 14 residues. The CDR3 region has the DNA TGTGCCAGCAGCTTGGGACAGCCGAACACTGAAGCTTTCTTT. The encoded protein is CASSLGQPNTEAFF. Based on the CDR3 plus reference TRBV7-9 and TRBJ1-1, the full variable domain is DTGVSQNPRHKITKRGQNVTFRCDPISEHNRLYWYRQTLGQGPEFLTYFQNEAQLEKSRLLSDRFSAERPKGSFSTLEIQRTEQGDSAMYLCASSLGQPNTEAFFGQGTRLTVV.

The J gene is TRBJ2-7, the V gene TRBV5-5, with D hard to call. The V and J ends lost 0 bases and 0 bases respectively, with 7 bases between them. Germline V gives CDR1 SGHKS, CDR2 YYEKEE (reference sequence). The CDR3 covers 14 residues. The CDR3 sequence: CASSLVGASYEQYF. The DNA of the CDR3 is TGTGCCAGCAGCTTGGTTGGAGCCTCCTACGAGCAGTACTTC.

The rearrangement links TRBV3-1 (or the pseudogene TRBV3-2) to TRBJ2-7, with TRBD1 matching 10 bases. V shed 4 bases and J 4 bases; nucleotides not matched to a gene: 4. The CDR3 has 14 amino acids. The germline V gene has CDR1 LGHDT and CDR2 YNNKEL (reference sequence). The DNA of the CDR3 is TGTGCCAGCAGCCCTTGGGACAGGGGATACGAGCAGTACTTC. Translating it yields CASSPWDRGYEQYF.

This rearrangement joins TRBV18 to TRBJ2-7, with D possibly matching TRBD1 (5 bases). The CDR3 is 13 amino acids. Trimming cost V 2 bases and J 3 bases, with 8 bases left between them. CDR1 and CDR2 from the germline V gene are KGHSH and LQKENI. The CDR3 loop is CASSPDSYYEQYF. The DNA of the CDR3 is TGTGCCAGCTCACCAGACAGTTACTACGAGCAGTACTTC.

This clone came up a few times. The chain carries TRBV11-3 and TRBJ2-1; no reliable D call. Per the germline V gene, CDR1 is SGHNT and CDR2 is YENEEA. V shed 5 bases and J shed 3 bases, with 17 bases lying between them. This CDR3 has 16 amino acids. The CDR3 DNA reads as TGTGCCAGCAGCCCCAAAAAATGGGCAGACTACAATGAGCAGTTCTTC. Protein sequence: CASSPKKWADYNEQFF.

The CDR3 sequence: CASSLWTGGLNQPQHF. CDR3 bases: TGTGCCAGCAGCTTATGGACAGGGGGCCTCAATCAGCCCCAGCATTTT. The chain has TRBV7-9 and TRBJ1-5, with TRBD1 matching over 11 bases. Germline values: CDR1 SEHNR, CDR2 FQNEAQ (reference sequence). This CDR3 is built from 16 residues. Germline trimming cut 2 bases from V and 3 bases from J; bases unmatched to any gene: 3.

The J gene is TRBJ1-4, the V gene TRBV4-1, with 9 bases fitting TRBD1. Trimming at V came to 3 bases and at J to 4 bases, leaving 0 bases not matched to a gene. CDR1 and CDR2 (germline): MGHRA, YSYEKL. There are 14 residues in the CDR3. As DNA, the CDR3 is TGCGCCAGCAGCCAGGGACAGGGTAATGAAAAACTGTTTTTT. Encoded protein: CASSQGQGNEKLFF.

This clone was seen just once. V and J are TRBV9 and TRBJ1-3; no clear D. CDR1 is SGDLS and CDR2 is YYNGEE in the germline V gene. V was clipped by 4 bases and J by 2 bases, with 13 bases between them. The CDR3 spans 15 residues. The CDR3 bases are TGTGCCAGCAGCCCCAGCGGAAATACTGGAAACACCATATATTTT. It translates to CASSPSGNTGNTIYF.

The chain links TRBV25-1 to TRBJ2-5, with 7 bases identical to TRBD2. Looked up from germline, CDR1 is MGHDK and CDR2 is SYGVNS. Trimming removed 6 bases from V and 2 bases from J; junction bases left unmatched: 3. The CDR3 sequence is 13 residues long. CDR3 sequence reads: CASSGAGQETQYF. CDR3 nucleotide sequence: TGTGCCAGCAGCGGAGCGGGGCAAGAGACCCAGTACTTC.

This clone was observed many times. J is TRBJ2-3 and V is TRBV2; perhaps TRBD2 as D (5 bases). Trimming cost V 1 base and J 4 bases, with 6 bases left between them. The length of the CDR3 is 13 residues. Germline lookup yields CDR1 SNHLY and CDR2 FYNNEI. Here the CDR3 reads CASSEGLPDTQYF. The CDR3 DNA sequence: TGTGCCAGCAGTGAAGGACTACCAGATACGCAGTATTTT.

The chain recombines TRBV5-1 with TRBJ2-5, with 9 nucleotides matching TRBD1. The J segment lost 1 base and the V segment lost 2 bases, leaving 0 bases of the junction unmatched. The germline gives CDR1 SGHRS, CDR2 YFSETQ. The CDR3 extends over 14 amino acids. The CDR3 loop is CASSLQGAQETQYF. As DNA, the CDR3 is TGCGCCAGCAGCTTACAGGGGGCCCAAGAGACCCAGTACTTC. The variable domain in full, with the rest retrieved from reference TRBV5-1 and TRBJ2-5, is KAGVTQTPRYLIKTRGQQVTLSCSPISGHRSVSWYQQTPGQGLQFLFEYFSETQRNKGNFPGRFSGRQFSNSRSEMNVSTLELGDSALYLCASSLQGAQETQYFGPGTRLLVL.

This chain links TRBV5-5 with TRBJ2-5; 9 bases align to TRBD2. The CDR3 runs 16 residues. Germline CDR1 and CDR2: SGHKS and YYEKEE (reference sequence). The V gene end was trimmed by 2 bases and the J gene end by 3 bases; junction bases not matched to a gene: 8. CDR3 sequence reads: CASSFVAGEGKETQYF. The CDR3 DNA reads TGTGCCAGCAGCTTCGTAGCGGGAGAGGGAAAAGAGACCCAGTACTTC.

The V call is TRBV27, the J call TRBJ1-4, with unresolved D. V was clipped by 9 bases and J by 5 bases, with 13 bases between them. The germline V gene has CDR1 MNHEY and CDR2 SMNVEV (reference sequence). The CDR3 is 13 amino acids. The CDR3 DNA sequence: TGTGCCAGTCGGCGGCCCGGAAATGAAAAACTGTTTTTT. Translation: CASRRPGNEKLFF.

V gene TRBV12-5 combines with J gene TRBJ2-5, with 11 bases matching TRBD2. The junction had 8 bases not matched to a gene; V was cut back by 2 bases and J by 6 bases. The germline V gene encodes CDR1 LGHNT and CDR2 FRNRAP. The CDR3 length is 16 residues. The CDR3 nucleotides read TGTGCTAGTGGTTTGAGGGTAGCGGGAGGGGGCAAGACCCAGTACTTC. Amino acids: CASGLRVAGGGKTQYF.

The chain employs TRBV11-2 and TRBJ2-1; possible D gene TRBD2, 5 bases. V was cut by 5 bases and J by 6 bases, with 11 bases left in between. This CDR3 is 13 amino acids long. Germline lookup yields CDR1 SGHAT and CDR2 FQNNGV. DNA for the CDR3: TGTGCCAGCAGCCCAGACTACCTCAATGAGCAGTTCTTC. Translation gives CASSPDYLNEQFF.

The chain joins TRBV11-3 to TRBJ2-1; 7 bases align to TRBD2. The CDR3 runs 16 residues. CDR1 is SGHNT, CDR2 YENEEA, per germline. V lost 5 bases and J lost 0; bases outside the gene matches: 7. The CDR3 nucleotides read TGTGCCAGCAGCCCCGGAGGCGGGAGCTCCTACAATGAGCAGTTCTTC. Translating gives CASSPGGGSSYNEQFF.

V is TRBV11-3 and J is TRBJ2-1; tentative D call: TRBD2 (6 bases). This CDR3 region has 16 residues. Between the trimmed V and J ends, which lost 0 bases and 4 bases, there was a span of 13 bases. CDR1 is SGHNT and CDR2 is YENEEA in the germline V gene. The CDR3 is CASSLEASDIYNEQFF. The CDR3 region has the DNA TGTGCCAGCAGCTTAGAGGCTAGCGACATATACAATGAGCAGTTCTTC.

This chain connects TRBV27 to TRBJ2-7, with TRBD2 identical over 13 bases. V was clipped by 6 bases and J by 5 bases; unmatched bases: 4. The CDR3 has 14 amino acids. Germline values: CDR1 MNHEY, CDR2 SMNVEV (reference sequence). The CDR3 loop is CASRGTSGIHEQYF. The CDR3 nucleotides are TGTGCCAGCAGGGGGACTAGCGGGATCCACGAGCAGTACTTC.

The J gene is TRBJ2-2, the V gene TRBV9, with 9 nucleotides matching TRBD1. The CDR3 has 18 residues. Trimming removed 0 bases from V and 1 base from J; junction bases left unmatched: 7. Germline assignment: CDR1 SGDLS and CDR2 YYNGEE. CDR3 DNA sequence: TGTGCCAGCAGCGTAGGAAGGAGGGGACAGGGGAACACCGGGGAGCTGTTTTTT. It is translated as CASSVGRRGQGNTGELFF.